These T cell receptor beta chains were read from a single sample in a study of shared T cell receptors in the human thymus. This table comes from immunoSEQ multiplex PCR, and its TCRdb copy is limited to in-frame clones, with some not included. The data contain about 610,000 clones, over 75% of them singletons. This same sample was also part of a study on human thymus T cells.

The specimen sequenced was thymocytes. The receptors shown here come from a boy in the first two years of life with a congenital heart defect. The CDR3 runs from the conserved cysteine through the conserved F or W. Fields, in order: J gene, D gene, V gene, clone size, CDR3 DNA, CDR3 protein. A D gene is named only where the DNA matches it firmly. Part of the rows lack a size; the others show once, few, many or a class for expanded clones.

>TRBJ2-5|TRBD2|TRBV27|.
TGTGCCAGCAGTTTTAGCGGGAGGCCTCCAATAGACCAAGAGACCCAGTACTTC
CASSFSGRPPIDQETQYF
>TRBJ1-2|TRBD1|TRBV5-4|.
TGTGCCAGCCGTGGGGCAGGGGGAAACTATGGCTACACCTTC
CASRGAGGNYGYTF
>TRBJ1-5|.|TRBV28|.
TGTGCCAGCAGTTTATGGACAGCTAGCAATCAGCCCCAGCATTTT
CASSLWTASNQPQHF
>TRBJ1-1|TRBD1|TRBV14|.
TGTGCCAGCAGCCCTGAGGGGGCTGGCAGGGGTGACACTGAAGCTTTCTTT
CASSPEGAGRGDTEAFF
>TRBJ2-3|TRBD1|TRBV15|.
TGTGCCACCAGCAGAGACCCGGGACAGGTCACAGATACGCAGTATTTT
CATSRDPGQVTDTQYF
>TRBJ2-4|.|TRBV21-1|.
TGTGCCAGCAGCAACCCCACTAGCGGATGGGCAGCCAAAAACATTCAGTACTTC
CASSNPTSGWAAKNIQYF
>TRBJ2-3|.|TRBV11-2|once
TGTGCCAGCAGCCCTCAGGCAGATACGCAGTATTTT
CASSPQADTQYF
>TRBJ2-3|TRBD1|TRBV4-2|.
TGTGCCAGCAGCCAAGAGTTCGAACAGGGGACAGATACGCAGTATTTT
CASSQEFEQGTDTQYF
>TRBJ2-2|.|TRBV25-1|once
TGTGCCAGCAGTGACAGAAATCTCACCGGGGAGCTGTTTTTT
CASSDRNLTGELFF
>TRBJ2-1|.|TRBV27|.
TGTGCCAGCTCCCTGCAGGCCGACAATGAGCAGTTCTTC
CASSLQADNEQFF
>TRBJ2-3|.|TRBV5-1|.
TGCGCCAGCAGCTGGAAGACTAGTGGCACTACCCCAGATACGCAGTATTTT
CASSWKTSGTTPDTQYF
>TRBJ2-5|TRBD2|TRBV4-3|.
TGCGCCAGCAGCCAGGGGAGGGAGGGCCAAGAGACCCAGTACTTC
CASSQGREGQETQYF
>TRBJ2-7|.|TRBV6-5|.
TGTGCCAGCAGTTTCGGGTCGGGAACCTACGAGCAGTACTTC
CASSFGSGTYEQYF
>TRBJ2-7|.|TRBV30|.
TGTGCCTGGAGAGGGGCTAGCGTCAACTACGAGCAGTACTTC
CAWRGASVNYEQYF
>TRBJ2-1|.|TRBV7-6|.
TGTGCCAGCAGCTTAGGGCAGGTAAACAATGAGCAGTTCTTC
CASSLGQVNNEQFF
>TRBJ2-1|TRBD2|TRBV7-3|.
TGTGCCAGCAGCCACAACTCCTTAGCGGGAGTTTGGCACAATGAGCAGTTCTTC
CASSHNSLAGVWHNEQFF
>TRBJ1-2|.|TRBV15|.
TGTGCCACCAGCAACCCAGGGTCTTATGGCTACACCTTC
CATSNPGSYGYTF
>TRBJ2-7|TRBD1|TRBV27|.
TGTGCCAGCAGTTTATCTTGGGACAGGGTTGGGGTCTCCTACGAGCAGTACTTC
CASSLSWDRVGVSYEQYF
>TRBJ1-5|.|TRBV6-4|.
TGTGCCAGCAGCCGGGAGGGGGGCAATCAGCCCCAGCATTTT
CASSREGGNQPQHF
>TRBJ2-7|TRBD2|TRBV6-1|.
TGTGCCAGCAGCGCCCGGGGGGACTCCTACGAGCAGTACTTC
CASSARGDSYEQYF
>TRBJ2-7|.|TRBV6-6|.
TGTGCCAGCAGCTCCGGGACAAGGGGAGGGGAGCAGTACTTC
CASSSGTRGGEQYF
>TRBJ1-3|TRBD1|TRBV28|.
TGTGCCAGCAGCCCGGGGACAGGGAATGGAAACACCATATATTTT
CASSPGTGNGNTIYF
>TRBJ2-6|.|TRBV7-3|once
TGTGCCAGCAGCAGTATAGGGAGACGGATTGGCTCTGGGGCCAACGTCCTGACTTTC
CASSSIGRRIGSGANVLTF
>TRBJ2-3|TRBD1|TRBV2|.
TGTGCCAGCATCCTCACCGGGACAGGGATCACAGATACGCAGTATTTT
CASILTGTGITDTQYF
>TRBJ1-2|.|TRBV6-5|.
TGTGCCACACGAGGGTATGGCTACACCTTC
CATRGYGYTF
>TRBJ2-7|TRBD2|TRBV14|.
TGTGCCAGCAGCCCGACACTAGCGGGGGACTTGAACGAGCAGTACTTC
CASSPTLAGDLNEQYF
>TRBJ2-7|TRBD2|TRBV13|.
TGTGCCAGCAGCCTCTCGACTAGCGGGACCTACGAGCAGTACTTC
CASSLSTSGTYEQYF
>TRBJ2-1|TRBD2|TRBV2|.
TGTGCCAGCATTCGGACTAGCGGGAGTATTCCGGATGAGCAGTTCTTC
CASIRTSGSIPDEQFF
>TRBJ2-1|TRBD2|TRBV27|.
TGTGCCAGCAGGAAAGGACTAGCGGGCGTTGCCTCCTACAATGAGCAGTTCTTC
CASRKGLAGVASYNEQFF
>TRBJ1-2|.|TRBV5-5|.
TGTGCCAGCAGCCACCCGCCCGGGGGAATTCATGGCTACACCTTC
CASSHPPGGIHGYTF
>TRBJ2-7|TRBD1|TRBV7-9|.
TGTGCCAGCAGCCCCTACGGGACAGGGGTCGAGCAGTACTTC
CASSPYGTGVEQYF
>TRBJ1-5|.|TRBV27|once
TGTGCCAGCAGTTTGGTCAGGGGTGGCAATCAGCCCCAGCATTTT
CASSLVRGGNQPQHF
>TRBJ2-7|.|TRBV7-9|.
TGTGCCAGCACCTCTTCCAGGGTGCACTACGAGCAGTACTTC
CASTSSRVHYEQYF
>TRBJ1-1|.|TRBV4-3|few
TGCGCCAGCAGCCAAGGGAGGGTCCACCACACTGAAGCTTTCTTT
CASSQGRVHHTEAFF
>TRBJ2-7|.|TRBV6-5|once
TGTGCCAGCAGTTACCAGGGCTACGAGCAGTACTTC
CASSYQGYEQYF
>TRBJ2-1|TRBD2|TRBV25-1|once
TGTGCCAGCAGTCTTCGACTAGCGGGGGTACAAGGTGAGCAGTTCTTC
CASSLRLAGVQGEQFF
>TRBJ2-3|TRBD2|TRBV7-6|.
TGTGCCAGCAGCCCTACTAGCGGGAGGGAGGTGGGCACAGATACGCAGTATTTT
CASSPTSGREVGTDTQYF
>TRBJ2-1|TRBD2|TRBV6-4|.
TGTGCCAGCAGTGACTCGACTAGCGGGAACAATGAGCAGTTCTTC
CASSDSTSGNNEQFF
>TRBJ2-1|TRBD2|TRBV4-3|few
TGCGCCAGCAGCCGACGGACTAGCGGCCTTGAGCAGTTCTTC
CASSRRTSGLEQFF
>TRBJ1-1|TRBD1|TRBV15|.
TGTGCCACCAGCAGAGATGGGGGACAGTTCGGGACTGAAGCTTTCTTT
CATSRDGGQFGTEAFF
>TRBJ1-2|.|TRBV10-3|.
TGTGCCATCATCCCGACAGGACCCTCGAACTATGGCTACACCTTC
CAIIPTGPSNYGYTF
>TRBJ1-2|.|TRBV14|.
TGTGCCAGCAGCCAATCAGGATCTGGTGGCTACACCTTC
CASSQSGSGGYTF
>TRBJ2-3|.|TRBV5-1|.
TGCGCCAGCAGCTCAGGGACTGGAGAAAAATACGCGCAGTATTTT
CASSSGTGEKYAQYF
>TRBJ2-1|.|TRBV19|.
TGTGCCACGTCCCCAGGGAGGAACAATGAGCAGTTCTTC
CATSPGRNNEQFF
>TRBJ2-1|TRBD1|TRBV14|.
TGTGCCAGCAGGGACGGACAGGGCGGTTTGGATGAGCAGTTCTTC
CASRDGQGGLDEQFF
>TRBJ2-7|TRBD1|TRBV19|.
TGTGCCAGTAGTCCGGGACAGGGGATCCACGAGCAGTACTTC
CASSPGQGIHEQYF
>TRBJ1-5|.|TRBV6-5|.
TGTGCCAGCAGTTTCCAGGGTGGCAATCAGCCCCAGCATTTT
CASSFQGGNQPQHF
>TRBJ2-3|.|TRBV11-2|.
TGTGCCAGCAGCTCCCCTCCCTTGTGGCGGGGCACAGATACGCAGTATTTT
CASSSPPLWRGTDTQYF
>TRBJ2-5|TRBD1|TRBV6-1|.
TGTGCCAGCAGTGGACAGGGTTTGGAGACCCAGTACTTC
CASSGQGLETQYF
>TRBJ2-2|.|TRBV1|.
TGCACCAGCAGCCAAGGTACTAGCGCCGGGGAGCTGTTTTTT
CTSSQGTSAGELFF
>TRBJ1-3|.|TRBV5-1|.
TGCGCCAGCAGCGGGCTCGATGGTGGAAACACCATATATTTT
CASSGLDGGNTIYF
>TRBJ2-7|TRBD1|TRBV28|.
TGTGCCAGCAGTCCACGGACAGGGGAGGCCTCCTACGAGCAGTACTTC
CASSPRTGEASYEQYF
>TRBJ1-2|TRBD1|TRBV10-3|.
TGTGCCATCAGCCCCCCGGACAGGGCTAACTATGGCTACACCTTC
CAISPPDRANYGYTF
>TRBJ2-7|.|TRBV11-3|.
TGTGCCAGCAGCGCACCGTTACAGGGCCCCAACGAGCAGTACTTC
CASSAPLQGPNEQYF